This T cell receptor (beta chain) was obtained from a study of blood T cell repertoires in COVID-19. Looking at the study overall: PBMCs, B-cell-depleted T cells, or T cells provided the cDNA or gDNA that made up the material.

Using immunoSEQ multiplex PCR, the repertoire was profiled, and TCRdb retains in-frame clones only, with some absent. The data show hundreds of thousands of clones, around 90% seen once. This TCR came from a young woman with acute COVID-19. The specimen was PBMCs or T cells enriched from blood (not recorded which).

CDR3 region: CASSQLGGTGGWSDTQYF. The DNA for the CDR3 is TGTGCCAGCAGTCAACTAGGTGGGACAGGGGGCTGGTCAGATACGCAGTATTTT. J is TRBJ2-3 and V is TRBV28; 12 bases are a match to TRBD1. V shed 5 bases and J 4 bases; nucleotides not matched to a gene: 13. CDR1 and CDR2 (germline): MDHEN, SYDVKM. The length of the CDR3 is 18 residues.